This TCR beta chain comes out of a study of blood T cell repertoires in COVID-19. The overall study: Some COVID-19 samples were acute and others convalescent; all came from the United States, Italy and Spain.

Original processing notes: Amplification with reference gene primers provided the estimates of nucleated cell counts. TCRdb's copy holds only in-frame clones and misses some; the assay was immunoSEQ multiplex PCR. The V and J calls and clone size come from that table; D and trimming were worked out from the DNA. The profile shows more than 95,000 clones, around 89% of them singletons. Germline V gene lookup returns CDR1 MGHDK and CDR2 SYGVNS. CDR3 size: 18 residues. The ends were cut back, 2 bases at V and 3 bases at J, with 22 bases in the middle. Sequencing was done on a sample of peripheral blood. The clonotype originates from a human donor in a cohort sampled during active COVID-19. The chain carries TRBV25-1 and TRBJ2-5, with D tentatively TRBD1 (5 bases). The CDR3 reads CASSEISEQVTRKETQYF. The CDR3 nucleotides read TGTGCCAGCAGTGAAATTTCCGAACAGGTTACCCGCAAAGAGACCCAGTACTTC.